This TCR beta chain was captured by sequencing in a study of cytomegalovirus exposure and HLA in healthy donors. PCR primers comprised 60 Vbeta and 13 Jbeta primers. Repertoires were generated with immunoSEQ multiplex PCR, while TCRdb's copy carries only in-frame clones and drops some. The sample lists about 100,000 clones, around 77% occurring once. Germline V gene lookup returns CDR1 MNHEY and CDR2 SMNVEV (reference sequence). The V and J ends lost 4 bases and 1 base, in that order; junction bases with no gene match: 13. The CDR3 contains 20 residues. This receptor was taken from a male donor in good health and CMV-seropositive. The chain is built from TRBV27 and TRBJ2-3, with 14 bases that match TRBD2. Sequencing used PBMCs. Written as DNA, the CDR3 is TGTGCCAGCAGTTCCTCAATCCCGGGACTAGCGGGAGCCCGCACAGATACGCAGTATTTT. This sequence encodes CASSSSIPGLAGARTDTQYF.